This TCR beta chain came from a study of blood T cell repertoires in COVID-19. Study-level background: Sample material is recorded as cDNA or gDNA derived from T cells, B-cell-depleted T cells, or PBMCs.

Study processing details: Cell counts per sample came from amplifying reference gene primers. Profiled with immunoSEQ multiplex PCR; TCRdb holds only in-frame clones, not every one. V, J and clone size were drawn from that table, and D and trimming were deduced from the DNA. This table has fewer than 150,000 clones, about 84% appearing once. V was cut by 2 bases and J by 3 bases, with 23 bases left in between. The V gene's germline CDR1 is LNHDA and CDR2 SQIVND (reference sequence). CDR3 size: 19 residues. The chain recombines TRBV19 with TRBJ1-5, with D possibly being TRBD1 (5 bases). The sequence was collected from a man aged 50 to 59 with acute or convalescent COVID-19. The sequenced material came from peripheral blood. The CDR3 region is CASSILGGDRGLHNQPQHF. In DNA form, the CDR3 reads TGTGCCAGTAGTATACTGGGGGGGGACCGGGGGTTACACAATCAGCCCCAGCATTTT.